Shown below are 26 T cell receptor beta chains from a single sample sequenced in a study of memory CD4+ T cells and cytomegalovirus serostatus. The sort gate was single viable CD3+CD4+CD8-CD45RO+ cells for memory CD4+ T cells. Sequencing was performed with immunoSEQ multiplex PCR; in TCRdb, only in-frame clones are kept and a portion is missing. The sample lists about 61,000 clones; over 70% were seen once. The sample taken for sequencing was memory CD4+ T cells from blood. The receptors shown here come from an adult in good health and CMV-seronegative. Some clones in this sample may be carry-over from other donors' samples.

This clone was seen once. This sequence joins TRBV29-1 and TRBJ2-1, with D possibly matching TRBD1 (6 bases). The CDR3 totals 12 residues. Germline lookup yields CDR1 SQVTM and CDR2 ANQGSEA. Trimming shortened V by 4 bases and J by 7 bases, and 11 bases separated the two germline ends. CDR3 bases: TGCAGCGTTGTCAGGGGTGGGAATGAGCAGTTCTTC. This gives the protein CSVVRGGNEQFF.

This clone was recorded a few times. The chain employs TRBV1 and TRBJ2-1; whether TRBD2, the table's D call, matches the DNA was not checked. TRBV1 represents a pseudogene. CDR3 length: 17 residues. The CDR3 DNA follows: TGCACCAGCAGCCAAGATAGAGACAAGGAGGCCTACAATGAGCAGTTCTTC. It translates to CTSSQDRDKEAYNEQFF.

In this sample, this clone turned up a few times. The V and J genes are TRBV6-5 and TRBJ2-7, with 10 bases fitting TRBD2. The CDR3 is 15 residues long. Germline CDR1 MNHEY, CDR2 SVGAGI. Trimming took 0 bases from V and 2 from J; bases not matched to a gene: 1. CDR3 sequence reads: CASSYSAGGTYEQYF. The CDR3 DNA sequence: TGTGCCAGCAGTTACTCAGCGGGAGGGACCTACGAGCAGTACTTC.

The chain links TRBV20-1 to TRBJ2-1, with D unresolved. This CDR3 has 11 amino acids. CDR1 and CDR2 (germline): DFQATT, SNEGSKA (reference sequence). V lost 7 bases to trimming and J lost 0 bases, with 4 bases between them. The CDR3 here is CSGLSYNEQFF. The CDR3 DNA sequence: TGCAGTGGCCTCTCCTACAATGAGCAGTTCTTC.

The chain joins TRBV5-6 to TRBJ2-7, with 10 bases that match TRBD1. Unmatched junction bases numbered 6, after V lost 1 base and J lost 2 bases. Germline CDR1 SGHDT, CDR2 YYEEEE. The CDR3 has 16 residues. The CDR3 reads CASSLLPGQGPYEQYF. CDR3 DNA sequence: TGTGCCAGCAGCTTGTTACCGGGACAGGGGCCCTACGAGCAGTACTTC. The full variable domain, with the rest looked up from reference TRBV5-6 and TRBJ2-7, is DAGVTQSPTHLIKTRGQQVTLRCSPKSGHDTVSWYQQALGQGPQFIFQYYEEEERQRGNFPDRFSGHQFPNYSSELNVNALLLGDSALYLCASSLLPGQGPYEQYFGPGTRLTVT.

J is TRBJ1-1 and V is TRBV19; tentatively, D is TRBD1 (5 bases). V was clipped by 6 bases and J by 7 bases, with 21 bases between them. This CDR3 contains 15 residues. Germline CDR1 is LNHDA and CDR2 is SQIVND (reference sequence). CDR3 DNA: TGTGCCAGTAGGGTGTCGGGACCCGGGCGGGTTGAAGCTTTCTTT. It encodes CASRVSGPGRVEAFF.

The chain employs TRBV28 and TRBJ1-2; 11 positions match TRBD1. Germline trimming cut 4 bases from V and 4 bases from J; bases unmatched to any gene: 8. The CDR3 covers 16 residues. Germline CDR1 reads MDHEN; CDR2 reads SYDVKM. The CDR3: CASSSGTGGILYGYTF. CDR3 DNA sequence: TGTGCCAGCAGTTCCGGGACAGGGGGAATTCTCTATGGCTACACCTTC.

This clone has just one count. This chain uses TRBV11-2 with TRBJ1-4; 7 bases align to TRBD1. Losses at the gene ends were 5 bases for V and 0 bases for J; bases not matched to a gene: 6. The CDR3 sequence is 16 residues long. The germline gives CDR1 SGHAT, CDR2 FQNNGV. The CDR3 DNA reads TGTGCCAGCAGCCGTGGGACAGCGACAACTAATGAAAAACTGTTTTTT. As protein: CASSRGTATTNEKLFF.

The rearrangement uses TRBV28 and TRBJ1-2; D unclear. V was pared by 6 bases and J by 0 bases, with 14 bases between. The V gene's germline CDR1 is MDHEN and CDR2 SYDVKM. CDR3 size: 15 residues. Here the CDR3 DNA reads TGTGCCAGCAGCCCCAGCGGCAGAGCTAACTATGGCTACACCTTC. Amino acids: CASSPSGRANYGYTF.

The V gene is TRBV7-8, the J gene TRBJ2-5; D unresolved. V was trimmed by 5 bases and J by 7 bases, leaving 14 bases between them. This CDR3 has 13 amino acids. CDR1 is SGHVS, CDR2 FQNEAQ, per germline. CDR3 region: CASSPDLKGTQYF. CDR3 bases: TGTGCCAGCAGCCCCGACCTGAAGGGGACCCAGTACTTC.

The V call is TRBV7-8, the J call TRBJ2-7; perhaps TRBD2 as D (5 bases). CDR1 is SGHVS and CDR2 is FQNEAQ in the germline V gene. CDR3 length equals 15 residues. Trimming removed 3 bases at V and 3 bases at J, with 15 bases between. CDR3 amino acids: CASSFGSYAGYEQYF. CDR3 sequence (DNA): TGTGCCAGCAGCTTTGGCTCTTACGCGGGCTACGAGCAGTACTTC.

The genes are TRBV7-9 and TRBJ1-5; 10 positions agree with TRBD1. CDR3 length equals 15 residues. Unmatched junction bases numbered 5, after V lost 5 bases and J lost 4 bases. Looked up from germline, CDR1 is SEHNR and CDR2 is FQNEAQ (reference sequence). This CDR3 reads CASSRTGGPNQPQHF. The CDR3 DNA sequence: TGTGCCAGCAGCCGGACAGGGGGTCCGAATCAGCCCCAGCATTTT.

The rearrangement joins TRBV2 to TRBJ1-4; 8 bases line up with TRBD1. Germline trimming cut 1 base from V and 10 bases from J; bases unmatched to any gene: 5. Germline assignment: CDR1 SNHLY and CDR2 FYNNEI. The CDR3 runs to 14 residues. The CDR3 DNA reads as TGTGCCAGCAGTGAAGAGCAGGGGGCGAGAAAACTGTTTTTT. Translation gives CASSEEQGARKLFF.

This chain joins TRBV7-9 and TRBJ2-5; D is undetermined. The CDR3 has 14 residues. V lost 7 bases and J 5 bases, leaving 17 bases between the germline ends. Germline loops: CDR1 SEHNR, CDR2 FQNEAQ (reference sequence). The chain's CDR3 is CASTRRTSLETQYF. CDR3 sequence (DNA): TGTGCCAGCACCCGAAGAACGTCACTGGAGACCCAGTACTTC.

The chain combines TRBV7-9 with TRBJ1-4; D may be TRBD1 (5 bases). Looked up from germline, CDR1 is SEHNR and CDR2 is FQNEAQ (reference sequence). Deletions cut 5 bases from V and 5 bases from J, with 18 bases between. The CDR3 runs to 16 residues. DNA for the CDR3: TGTGCCAGCAGCCCACGCGTCGGGACCTTAAATGAAAAACTGTTTTTT. Its protein is CASSPRVGTLNEKLFF. Looking up the rest from reference TRBV7-9 and TRBJ1-4 gives the full variable domain: DTGVSQNPRHKITKRGQNVTFRCDPISEHNRLYWYRQTLGQGPEFLTYFQNEAQLEKSRLLSDRFSAERPKGSFSTLEIQRTEQGDSAMYLCASSPRVGTLNEKLFFGSGTQLSVL.

The chain recombines TRBV7-2 with TRBJ2-5, with TRBD2 matching 8 bases. With V trimmed by 5 bases and J by 4 bases, 9 bases remained unmatched. This CDR3 spans 15 amino acids. Per the germline V gene, CDR1 is SGHTA and CDR2 is FQGNSA. The CDR3 DNA sequence: TGTGCCAGCAGCCCCCAACCGGGGGGGAGAGAGACCCAGTACTTC. This encodes CASSPQPGGRETQYF.

The V call is TRBV7-6, the J call TRBJ2-5; 8 positions agree with TRBD1. V lost 0 bases to trimming and J lost 4 bases; unmatched junction nucleotides: 7. Germline V gene lookup returns CDR1 SGHVS and CDR2 FNYEAQ. CDR3 length equals 16 residues. The CDR3 DNA reads as TGTGCCAGCAGCTTAGCCTACGACAGGGGTGGAGAGACCCAGTACTTC. Translated: CASSLAYDRGGETQYF.

The chain recombines TRBV2 with TRBJ2-1; perhaps TRBD2 as D (6 bases). The CDR3 is made up of 14 amino acids. Germline CDR1 and CDR2: SNHLY and FYNNEI. The V gene lost 8 bases and the J gene lost 9 bases, with 20 bases spanning the gap. The CDR3 nucleotides are TGTGCCAGCCGACTAGGGCAGAACTCTGGTGAGCAGTTCTTC. It translates to CASRLGQNSGEQFF.

This clone was seen a few times. This rearrangement joins TRBV5-4 to TRBJ1-5; no definite D call. CDR1 and CDR2 from the germline V gene are SGHNT and YYREEE (reference sequence). The CDR3 covers 16 residues. V lost 0 bases and J 0 bases, leaving 10 bases between the germline ends. The CDR3, as DNA: TGTGCCAGCAGCTTGGGGGCCCCAGATAGCAATCAGCCCCAGCATTTT. It yields the protein CASSLGAPDSNQPQHF.

V gene TRBV21-1 combines with J gene TRBJ1-1. TRBV21-1 is a documented pseudogene. The CDR3 is 14 residues long. The CDR3 protein is CASSKDYQTPEAFF. In DNA form, the CDR3 reads TGTGCCAGCAGCAAAGACTATCAGACCCCAGAAGCTTTCTTT.

The chain uses TRBV2 and TRBJ1-4; no firm D call. Trimming left V 10 bases short and J 8 bases short, with 14 bases between. Germline loops: CDR1 SNHLY, CDR2 FYNNEI. This CDR3 comprises 12 residues. The DNA for the CDR3 is TGTGCCAACGGCATGCTATCCGAAAAACTGTTTTTT. Protein sequence: CANGMLSEKLFF.

This clone was seen only once. The chain is built from TRBV5-1 and TRBJ1-4; 10 nucleotides line up with TRBD1. J gave up 8 bases and V 8 bases, and 6 bases lay outside the gene matches. The germline V gene has CDR1 SGHRS and CDR2 YFSETQ. The CDR3 contains 13 residues. CDR3 protein: CASRQGAREKLFF. Written as DNA, the CDR3 is TGCGCCAGTAGACAGGGGGCGAGAGAAAAACTGTTTTTT.

This clone showed up just once. The chain couples TRBV5-1 to TRBJ2-7; D uncertain. The CDR3 runs to 11 residues. Looked up from germline, CDR1 is SGHRS and CDR2 is YFSETQ. V gave up 4 bases and J gave up 4 bases, with 6 bases separating them. CDR3 in amino acids: CASSRFYEQYF. In DNA, the CDR3 is TGCGCCAGCAGCCGTTTTTACGAGCAGTACTTC.

This chain joins TRBV7-9 and TRBJ1-6; 8 nucleotides agree with TRBD1. The trim removed 3 bases at V and 10 bases at J, leaving 5 bases unmatched. CDR1 and CDR2 (germline): SEHNR, FQNEAQ (reference sequence). The CDR3 sequence is 14 residues long. The CDR3 here is CASSFAGGNSPLHF. CDR3 bases: TGTGCCAGCAGCTTTGCAGGGGGCAACTCACCCCTCCACTTT.

This clone was detected a few times. This chain joins TRBV5-1 and TRBJ1-1; D remains ambiguous. Trimming shortened V by 3 bases and J by 0 bases, and 9 bases separated the two germline ends. Germline V lookup: CDR1 SGHRS, CDR2 YFSETQ. The CDR3 contains 14 residues. CDR3: CASSSRTMNTEAFF. The DNA of the CDR3 is TGCGCCAGCAGCTCCAGGACGATGAACACTGAAGCTTTCTTT. Full variable domain (remainder filled in from reference TRBV5-1 and TRBJ1-1): KAGVTQTPRYLIKTRGQQVTLSCSPISGHRSVSWYQQTPGQGLQFLFEYFSETQRNKGNFPGRFSGRQFSNSRSEMNVSTLELGDSALYLCASSSRTMNTEAFFGQGTRLTVV.

The V gene is TRBV6-6, the J gene TRBJ2-4, with TRBD1 matching over 8 bases. CDR1 is MNHNY and CDR2 is SVGAGI in the germline V gene (reference sequence). The CDR3 covers 13 residues. V dropped 8 bases and J dropped 6; count of bases not matched to a gene: 6. The CDR3 nucleotides read TGTGCCAGCGGCTCCGGGACAGGAAACATTCAGTACTTC. This sequence encodes CASGSGTGNIQYF.